The present T cell receptor beta chain was sequenced within a study of blood T cell repertoires in COVID-19. In the study overall: Whether acute or convalescent, the COVID-19 samples came from the United States, Italy and Spain. The cDNA or gDNA used as material had been derived from T cells, B-cell-depleted T cells, or PBMCs.

Per the study methods: Counts of nucleated cells, estimated from reference gene primer amplification, were obtained. The assay was immunoSEQ multiplex PCR, and TCRdb's table has in-frame clones only and misses some. The V and J calls and clone size were taken over from that table, and D and trimming were inferred from the DNA. The data contain roughly 220,000 clones, 80% to 85% of them singletons. This clone was seen a few times. The ends lost 6 bases at V and 4 bases at J; junction bases unmatched: 5. The CDR3 is made up of 15 amino acids. From germline, CDR1 is SNHLY and CDR2 FYNNEI. V and J are TRBV2 and TRBJ2-1; 11 positions agree with TRBD2. Specimen: peripheral blood. The source is a man in his thirties or forties with active or convalescent COVID-19. CDR3 sequence (DNA): TGTGCCAGCAGGAAGACTAGCGGGAATTACAATGAGCAGTTCTTC. It is translated as CASRKTSGNYNEQFF. Drawing the rest from reference TRBV2 and TRBJ2-1, the complete variable domain is EPEVTQTPSHQVTQMGQEVILRCVPISNHLYFYWYRQILGQKVEFLVSFYNNEISEKSEIFDDQFSVERPDGSNFTLKIRSTKLEDSAMYFCASRKTSGNYNEQFFGPGTRLTVL.